The following is a T cell receptor (beta chain) sequence with its context. Authors' analysis steps: Reference gene primer amplification gave estimated nucleated cell counts. Method: immunoSEQ multiplex PCR; TCRdb's copy keeps in-frame clones and lacks some. The D gene and trimming were derived from the DNA, and the V and J assignments and clone size from that table. Among about 250,000 clones listed, about 80% were seen once. The CDR3 contains 16 residues. V lost 5 bases and J 1 base, leaving 15 bases between the germline ends. Germline loops: CDR1 SGHVS, CDR2 FNYEAQ. These data originate in a study of blood T cell repertoires in COVID-19. Across the study: Sites in the United States, Italy and Spain provided acute and convalescent COVID-19 samples. Sample material is recorded as cDNA or gDNA derived from T cells, B-cell-depleted T cells, or PBMCs.

Sample: peripheral blood. The sequence was obtained from a man aged 80 or over with acute or convalescent COVID-19. V gene TRBV7-6 combines with J gene TRBJ2-1; possibly TRBD1 for D (5 bases). The CDR3 region is CASSLTVPLSYNEQFF. The CDR3 nucleotides read TGTGCCAGCAGCCTGACAGTTCCACTATCCTACAATGAGCAGTTCTTC.